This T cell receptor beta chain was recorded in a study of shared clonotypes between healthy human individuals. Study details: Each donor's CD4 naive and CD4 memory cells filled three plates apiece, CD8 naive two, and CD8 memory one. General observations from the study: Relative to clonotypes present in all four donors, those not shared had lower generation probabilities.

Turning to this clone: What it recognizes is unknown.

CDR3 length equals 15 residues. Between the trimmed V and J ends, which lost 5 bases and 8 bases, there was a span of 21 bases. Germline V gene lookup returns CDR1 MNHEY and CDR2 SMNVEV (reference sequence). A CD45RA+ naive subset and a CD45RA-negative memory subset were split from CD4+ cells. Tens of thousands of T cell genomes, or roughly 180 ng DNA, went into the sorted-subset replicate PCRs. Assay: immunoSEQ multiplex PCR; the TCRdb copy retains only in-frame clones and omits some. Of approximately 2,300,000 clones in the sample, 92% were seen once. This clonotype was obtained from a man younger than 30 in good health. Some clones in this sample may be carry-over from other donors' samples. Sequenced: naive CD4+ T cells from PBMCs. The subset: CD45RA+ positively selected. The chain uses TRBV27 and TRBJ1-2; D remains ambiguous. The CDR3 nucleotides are TGTGCCAGCAGTCCCTCCGGACGATACCTGGGGGGCTACACCTTC. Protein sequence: CASSPSGRYLGGYTF.